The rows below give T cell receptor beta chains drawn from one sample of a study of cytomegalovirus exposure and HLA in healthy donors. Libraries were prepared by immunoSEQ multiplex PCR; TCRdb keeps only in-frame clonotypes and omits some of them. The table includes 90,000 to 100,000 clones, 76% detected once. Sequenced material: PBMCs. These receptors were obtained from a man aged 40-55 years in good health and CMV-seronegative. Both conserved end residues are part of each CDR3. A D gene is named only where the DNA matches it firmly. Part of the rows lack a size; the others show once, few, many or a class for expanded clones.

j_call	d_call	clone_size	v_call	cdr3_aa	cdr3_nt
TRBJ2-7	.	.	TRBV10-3	CAVLGSDYEQYF	TGTGCCGTACTAGGGAGTGACTACGAGCAGTACTTC
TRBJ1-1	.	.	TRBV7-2	CASSSLWGGTAFF	TGTGCCAGCAGCTCCCTCTGGGGGGGGACGGCTTTCTTT
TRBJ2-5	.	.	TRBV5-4	CASSVERETQYF	TGTGCCAGCAGCGTCGAGAGAGAGACCCAGTACTTC
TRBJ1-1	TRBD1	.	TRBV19	CASGDRGMGTEAFF	TGTGCCAGCGGAGACAGGGGAATGGGCACTGAAGCTTTCTTT
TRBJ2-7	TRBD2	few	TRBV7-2	CASSPGLAGSYEQYF	TGTGCCAGCAGCCCCGGACTAGCGGGAAGCTACGAGCAGTACTTC
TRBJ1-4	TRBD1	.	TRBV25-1	CASAKGQDNEKLFF	TGTGCCAGCGCAAAAGGACAGGATAATGAAAAACTGTTTTTT
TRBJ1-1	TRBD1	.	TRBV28	CAGGTGAGGTEAFF	TGTGCCGGGGGGACAGGGGCTGGGGGAACTGAAGCTTTCTTT
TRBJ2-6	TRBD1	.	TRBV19	CASRNPRGQGSGANVLTF	TGTGCCAGTAGAAACCCTAGGGGACAGGGCTCTGGGGCCAACGTCCTGACTTTC
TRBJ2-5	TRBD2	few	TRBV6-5	CASSYSLAGQETQYF	TGTGCCAGCAGTTACTCTTTAGCGGGGCAAGAGACCCAGTACTTC
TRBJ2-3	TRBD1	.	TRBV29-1	CSVNRGGGDTQYF	TGCAGCGTTAACAGGGGTGGGGGAGATACGCAGTATTTT
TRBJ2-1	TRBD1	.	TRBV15	CATRPRDRGPNEQFF	TGTGCCACCCGACCTCGGGACAGGGGGCCAAATGAGCAGTTCTTC
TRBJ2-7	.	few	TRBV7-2	CASPHRGATYEQYF	TGTGCCAGCCCCCACCGGGGGGCAACCTACGAGCAGTACTTC
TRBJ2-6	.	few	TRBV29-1	CSVGEGVVSGANVLTF	TGCAGCGTTGGAGAGGGAGTGGTCTCTGGGGCCAACGTCCTGACTTTC
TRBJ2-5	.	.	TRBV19	CASSIVAAETQYF	TGTGCCAGTAGTATAGTCGCGGCAGAGACCCAGTACTTC
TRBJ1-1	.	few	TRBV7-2	CASSLGPENTEAFF	TGTGCCAGCAGCTTAGGCCCAGAGAACACTGAAGCTTTCTTT
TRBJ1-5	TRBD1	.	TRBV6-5	CASRTTGGDQPQHF	TGTGCCAGCAGAACGACAGGGGGTGATCAGCCCCAGCATTTT
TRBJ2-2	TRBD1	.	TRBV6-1	CASSDLFGQGMAGELFF	TGTGCCAGCAGTGATTTGTTCGGACAGGGGATGGCCGGGGAGCTGTTTTTT
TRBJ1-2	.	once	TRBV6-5	CASSYGRGINYGYTF	TGTGCCAGCAGTTACGGGCGGGGAATAAACTATGGCTACACCTTC
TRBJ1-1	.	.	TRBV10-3	CAISEDRRTEAFF	TGTGCCATCAGTGAGGACAGGAGGACTGAAGCTTTCTTT
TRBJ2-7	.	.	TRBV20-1	CSAGVAYEQYF	TGCAGTGCCGGGGTGGCCTACGAGCAGTACTTC
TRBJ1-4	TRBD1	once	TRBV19	CASKGQGSYEKLFF	TGTGCCAGTAAGGGACAGGGAAGTTATGAAAAACTGTTTTTT
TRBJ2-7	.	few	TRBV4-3	CASSQNRGYEQYF	TGCGCCAGCAGCCAAAATAGGGGTTACGAGCAGTACTTC
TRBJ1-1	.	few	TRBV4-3	CASSQDLRNTEAFF	TGCGCCAGCAGCCAAGATCTCCGTAACACTGAAGCTTTCTTT
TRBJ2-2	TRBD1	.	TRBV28	CASSRTGLFTGELFF	TGTGCCAGCAGTAGGACAGGGTTGTTCACCGGGGAGCTGTTTTTT
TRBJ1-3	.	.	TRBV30	CAWSQGWIGGNTIYF	TGTGCCTGGAGTCAGGGCTGGATCGGTGGAAACACCATATATTTT
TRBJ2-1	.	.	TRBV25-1	CASSEVARCSYNEQFF	TGTGCCAGCAGTGAAGTTGCCAGGTGCTCCTACAATGAGCAGTTCTTC
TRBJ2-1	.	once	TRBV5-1	CASSFGRQDAYNEQFF	TGCGCCAGCAGCTTTGGCCGACAGGACGCCTACAATGAGCAGTTCTTC
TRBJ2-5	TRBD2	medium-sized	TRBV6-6	CATRGGPHRGTQYF	TGTGCCACTCGGGGGGGTCCCCATAGGGGGACCCAGTACTTC
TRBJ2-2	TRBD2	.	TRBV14	CASSQVTAGGTGELFF	TGTGCCAGCAGCCAAGTCACAGCGGGAGGCACCGGGGAGCTGTTTTTT
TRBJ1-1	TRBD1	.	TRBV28	CASTSAGGSYF	TGTGCCAGCACCTCGGCAGGGGGCTCTTACTTT
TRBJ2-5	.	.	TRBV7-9	CASRAGPQGETQYF	TGTGCCAGCAGGGCCGGGCCCCAGGGTGAGACCCAGTACTTC
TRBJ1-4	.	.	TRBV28	CASNLQGPNEKLFF	TGTGCCAGCAACTTACAGGGCCCTAATGAAAAACTGTTTTTT
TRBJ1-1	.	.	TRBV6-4	CASSDSGASNTEAFF	TGTGCCAGCAGTGACTCCGGAGCGTCGAACACTGAAGCTTTCTTT
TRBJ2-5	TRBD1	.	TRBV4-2	CASSQDRGQGAGETQYF	TGTGCCAGCAGCCAAGATAGGGGACAGGGGGCCGGAGAGACCCAGTACTTC
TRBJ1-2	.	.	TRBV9	CASRKGDGYGYTF	TGTGCCAGCAGGAAAGGGGATGGTTATGGCTACACCTTC
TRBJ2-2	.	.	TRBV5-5	CASSLGTGQIRVSGELFF	TGTGCCAGCAGCTTGGGTACAGGCCAGATTCGGGTTTCCGGGGAGCTGTTTTTT
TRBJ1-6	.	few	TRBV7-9	CSSSLGRPQSSPLHF	TGTTCCAGCAGCTTAGGGAGGCCCCAGTCCTCACCCCTCCACTTT
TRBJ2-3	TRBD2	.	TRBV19	CASSSTRAGGGTDTQYF	TGTGCCAGCAGTAGTACTCGGGCGGGAGGTGGCACAGATACGCAGTATTTT
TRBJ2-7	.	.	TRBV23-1	CASSQSPGTKFYEQYF	TGCGCCAGCAGTCAGTCCCCCGGGACAAAATTCTACGAGCAGTACTTC
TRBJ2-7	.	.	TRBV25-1	CASKEDQAPYEQYF	TGTGCCAGCAAGGAAGACCAGGCCCCCTACGAGCAGTACTTC
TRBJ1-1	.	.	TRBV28	CASSLLGGTEAFF	TGTGCCAGCAGCTTATTGGGGGGGACTGAAGCTTTCTTT
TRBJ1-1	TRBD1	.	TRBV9	CASSPPGFRGLLEAFF	TGTGCCAGCAGCCCACCGGGGTTCAGGGGGCTTCTCGAAGCTTTCTTT